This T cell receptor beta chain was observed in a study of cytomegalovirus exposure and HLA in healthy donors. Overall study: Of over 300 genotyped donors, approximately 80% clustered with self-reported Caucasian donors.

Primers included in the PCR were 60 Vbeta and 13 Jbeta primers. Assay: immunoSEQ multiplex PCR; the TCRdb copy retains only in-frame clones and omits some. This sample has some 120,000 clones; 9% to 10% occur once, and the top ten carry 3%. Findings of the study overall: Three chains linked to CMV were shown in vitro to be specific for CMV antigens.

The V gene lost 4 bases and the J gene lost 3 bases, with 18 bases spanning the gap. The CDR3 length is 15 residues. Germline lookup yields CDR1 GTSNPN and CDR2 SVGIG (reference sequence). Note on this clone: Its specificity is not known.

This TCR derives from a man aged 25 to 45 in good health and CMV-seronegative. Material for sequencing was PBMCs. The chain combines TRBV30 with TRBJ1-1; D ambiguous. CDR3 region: CAWIGSAKSDTEAFF. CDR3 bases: TGTGCCTGGATCGGGTCGGCTAAGTCGGACACTGAAGCTTTCTTT.